This record concerns one T cell receptor (beta chain) sequence. This record belongs to a study of Graves' ophthalmopathy and Graves' hyperthyroidism. Amplification of the TCR beta CDR3 regions used RNA transcripts (as template). RT-PCR in the first round used HTBI primers; a second-round multiplex PCR followed. TCRdb re-analysed the multiplex PCR reads in MiXCR, keeping a single row per CDR3 protein. The table records 500,000 to 700,000 distinct CDR3 sequences, approximately 21% of them present only once. Deletions cut 3 bases from V and 2 bases from J, with 19 bases between. This CDR3 is built from 17 residues. Germline V gives CDR1 KGHSH, CDR2 LQKENI.

This chain connects TRBV18 to TRBJ1-1; D may be TRBD1 (5 bases). The material sequenced was peripheral blood. This TCR was recovered from a woman aged 18-29 years with stable Graves' hyperthyroidism. Some clones in this sample may be carry-over from other donors' samples. The CDR3 bases are TGTGCCAGCTCACCGGCAGAATCAACAGGTTCTAACACTGAAGCTTTCTTT. This translates into CASSPAESTGSNTEAFF.